This entry features one T cell receptor beta chain sequence. Antigen: not known. The data derive from a study of cytomegalovirus exposure and HLA in healthy donors. Study-wide results and caveats: Some V segments, TRBV6-2 and TRBV6-3 among them, were indistinguishable and were therefore excluded. Cytomegalovirus association was listed for about 180 TCR beta chains.

Vbeta (60) and Jbeta (13) primers were used in the PCR. Produced via immunoSEQ multiplex PCR; TCRdb's table is partial and in-frame only. This table holds roughly 130,000 clones, approximately 61% found once. From germline, CDR1 is LNHNV and CDR2 YYDKDF (reference sequence). CDR3 length: 14 amino acids. V lost 3 bases and J lost 0; bases outside the gene matches: 0. Sequences were obtained from PBMCs. This rearrangement joins TRBV15 to TRBJ1-1; 8 bases agree with TRBD1. The clonotype was recovered from a man aged 25 to 40 in good health and CMV-seropositive. The CDR3 reads CATSRDRVNTEAFF. CDR3 in DNA: TGTGCCACCAGCAGGGACAGGGTGAACACTGAAGCTTTCTTT.